The 6 T cell receptor beta chains below all came from one sample that was sequenced in a study of tumor T cells in aggressive B-cell lymphoma. Generated by immunoSEQ multiplex PCR, the TCRdb table keeps only in-frame clones and is missing some. The sample contains 2,000 to 2,500 clones, roughly 86% of which appear only once. The sequencing sample was made of tumor tissue. These receptors originate from an adult with diffuse large B cell lymphoma.

The V call is TRBV7-8, the J call TRBJ1-1; D is unclear. Deletions cut 4 bases from V and 9 bases from J, with 12 bases between. CDR1 is SGHVS, CDR2 FQNEAQ, per germline. The CDR3 extends over 12 amino acids. The CDR3 DNA reads as TGTGCCAGCAGCTATCCGGGAGAGCAAGCTTTCTTT. Its protein product is CASSYPGEQAFF. Combining the CDR3 with reference TRBV7-8 and TRBJ1-1 gives the whole variable domain GAGVSQSPRYKVAKRGQDVALRCDPISGHVSLFWYQQALGQGPEFLTYFQNEAQLDKSGLPSDRFFAERPEGSVSTLKIQRTQQEDSAVYLCASSYPGEQAFFGQGTRLTVV.

The chain combines TRBV30 with TRBJ2-1; a weak D match, TRBD2 (6 bases). CDR1 and CDR2 from the germline V gene are GTSNPN and SVGIG (reference sequence). The CDR3 totals 15 residues. Trimming pared 3 bases from V and 7 bases from J, leaving 19 bases between. The CDR3 bases are TGTGCCTGGAGAGCCTCCGGGACTGGAGCGAATGAGCAGTTCTTC. This encodes CAWRASGTGANEQFF.

A few counts support this clone. The chain uses TRBV29-1 and TRBJ2-5, with D perhaps matching TRBD1 (6 bases). CDR1 and CDR2 (germline): SQVTM, ANQGSEA. V shed 4 bases and J shed 1 base, with 10 bases lying between them. The CDR3 spans 13 residues. The CDR3 loop reads CSVARDIQETQYF. CDR3 in DNA: TGCAGCGTTGCAAGGGACATCCAAGAGACCCAGTACTTC.

V and J are TRBV7-8 and TRBJ2-1; TRBD1 matches at 8 bases. This CDR3 region has 15 residues. The germline V gene encodes CDR1 SGHVS and CDR2 FQNEAQ. With V trimmed by 5 bases and J by 6 bases, 9 bases remained unmatched. The CDR3 DNA reads as TGTGCCAGCAGCCCACGGACAGGGTCAGGCAATGAGCAGTTCTTC. Amino acids: CASSPRTGSGNEQFF.

CDR3 nucleotide sequence: TGCAGCGTTCCTAAAGCGGGAGTATACAATGAGCAGTTCTTC. Translation gives CSVPKAGVYNEQFF. The chain uses TRBV29-1 and TRBJ2-1, with 8 bases fitting TRBD2. Germline CDR1 reads SQVTM; CDR2 reads ANQGSEA. CDR3 length: 14 amino acids. Trimming removed 5 bases from V and 4 bases from J; junction bases left unmatched: 7.

The chain employs TRBV5-4 and TRBJ1-3, with 8 bases that match TRBD1. The V segment lost 3 bases and the J segment 0 bases; nucleotides outside the gene matches: 5. This CDR3 is built from 16 residues. Germline lookup yields CDR1 SGHNT and CDR2 YYREEE (reference sequence). CDR3 DNA: TGTGCCAGCAGCTCCCATGGACAGGGCTCTGGAAACACCATATATTTT. As protein: CASSSHGQGSGNTIYF. Looking up the rest from reference TRBV5-4 and TRBJ1-3 gives the full variable domain: ETGVTQSPTHLIKTRGQQVTLRCSSQSGHNTVSWYQQALGQGPQFIFQYYREEENGRGNFPPRFSGLQFPNYSSELNVNALELDDSALYLCASSSHGQGSGNTIYFGEGSWLTVV.